This is a list of T cell receptor beta chains from one sample in a study of T cells in Graves' hyperthyroidism and ophthalmopathy. TCRdb analysed the multiplex PCR reads with MiXCR anew, one entry per CDR3 protein. The profile shows more than 600,000 distinct CDR3 sequences, roughly 15% of them singletons. The sample was blood. The receptors were gathered from a man between 18 and 35 years old with Graves' hyperthyroidism. The CDR3 runs from the conserved cysteine through the conserved F or W. The D gene is left open where the match is weak. For some rows the clone size is stated as once, few or many, or as a class when expanded; others skip it.

size,J,D,V,CDR3,DNA
many,TRBJ2-7,TRBD2,TRBV6-1,CASSRPSRDSGSYEQYF,TGTGCCAGCAGTCGGCCGTCGAGGGATAGCGGGAGTTACGAGCAGTACTTC
many,TRBJ2-3,.,TRBV27,CASRRDRSTDTQYF,TGTGCCAGCAGGCGGGACAGAAGCACAGATACGCAGTATTTT
.,TRBJ2-7,TRBD2,TRBV4-3,CASSQSVAGPGYEQYF,TGCGCCAGCAGCCAATCGGTAGCGGGACCGGGTTACGAGCAGTACTTC
.,TRBJ2-5,.,TRBV27,CASSLWIGETQYF,TGTGCCAGCAGTTTATGGATCGGGGAGACCCAGTACTTC
many,TRBJ1-5,.,TRBV3-1,CASSQGGGLLNQPQHF,TGTGCCAGCAGCCAAGGAGGGGGGTTGCTCAATCAGCCCCAGCATTTT
few,TRBJ2-7,TRBD1,TRBV18,CASSPGQGVNEQYF,TGTGCCAGCTCACCGGGACAGGGGGTCAACGAGCAGTACTTC
.,TRBJ2-1,.,TRBV20-1,CSATEDTYNEQFF,TGCAGTGCAACCGAAGACACGTACAACGAGCAGTTCTTC
.,TRBJ2-3,TRBD2,TRBV4-1,CASSRGLGEADTQYF,TGCGCCAGCAGCCGGGGACTAGGCGAAGCAGATACGCAGTATTTT
many,TRBJ1-1,TRBD1,TRBV6-1,CASTRDSMNTEAFF,TGTGCCAGTACCAGGGACAGTATGAACACTGAAGCTTTCTTT
.,TRBJ2-7,TRBD1,TRBV20-1,CSASYPGQSYEQYF,TGCAGTGCTAGCTACCCGGGACAGTCCTACGAGCAGTACTTC
few,TRBJ2-3,.,TRBV15,CATSRVDRTDTQYF,TGTGCCACCAGCAGGGTCGACAGAACAGATACGCAGTATTTT
few,TRBJ2-5,.,TRBV20-1,CSATPKITQYF,TGCAGTGCTACGCCCAAGATTACCCAGTACTTC
.,TRBJ2-5,.,TRBV6-1,CASSEASGRYQETQYF,TGTGCCAGCAGTGAAGCGTCCGGACGGTACCAAGAGACCCAGTACTTC
.,TRBJ2-1,TRBD2,TRBV20-1,CSAREASGSTYNEQFF,TGCAGTGCTAGAGAGGCTAGCGGGAGTACCTACAATGAGCAGTTCTTC
many,TRBJ2-7,.,TRBV7-2,CASSLSGISYEQYF,TGTGCCAGCAGCTTGTCCGGCATCTCCTACGAGCAGTACTTC
.,TRBJ2-1,TRBD2,TRBV5-6,CASMGLAGVDSYNEQFF,TGTGCCAGCATGGGACTAGCGGGAGTCGACTCCTACAATGAGCAGTTCTTC
many,TRBJ2-7,TRBD1,TRBV12-3/TRBV12-4,CASSSPTGGSYEQYF,TGTGCCAGCAGCTCACCGACAGGGGGCTCGTACGAGCAGTACTTC
few,TRBJ2-3,TRBD2,TRBV7-3,CASSFSGRVPDTQYF,TGTGCCAGCAGCTTTAGCGGGAGAGTCCCAGATACGCAGTATTTT
.,TRBJ2-7,.,TRBV9,CASSVGQSDSYEQYF,TGTGCCAGCAGCGTAGGGCAGTCCGACTCCTACGAGCAGTACTTC
few,TRBJ2-5,TRBD2,TRBV20-1,CSARGAGEGLETQYF,TGCAGTGCTAGAGGGGCGGGAGAGGGGTTGGAGACCCAGTACTTC
.,TRBJ2-5,.,TRBV3-1,CASSQTPGTLQETQYF,TGTGCCAGCAGCCAGACTCCCGGGACTCTCCAAGAGACCCAGTACTTC
many,TRBJ2-7,TRBD2,TRBV28,CASSFPSASGPTYEQYF,TGTGCCAGCAGTTTCCCCTCTGCTAGCGGCCCAACCTACGAGCAGTACTTC
.,TRBJ2-1,.,TRBV6-2/TRBV6-3,CASSYYDLGRSYNEQFF,TGTGCCAGCAGTTACTATGACTTGGGACGTTCCTACAATGAGCAGTTCTTC
many,TRBJ1-2,.,TRBV29-1,CSVEFPGGHYGYTF,TGCAGCGTTGAATTCCCCGGGGGCCACTATGGCTACACCTTC
few,TRBJ1-1,.,TRBV14,CASSQRQLNTEAFF,TGTGCCAGCAGCCAACGACAGCTGAACACTGAAGCTTTCTTT
many,TRBJ2-5,TRBD2,TRBV28,CASSLWFTSGQETQYF,TGTGCCAGCAGTTTATGGTTTACTAGCGGTCAAGAGACCCAGTACTTC
once,TRBJ1-1,.,TRBV30,CAQRLGWGTEAFF,TGTGCCCAAAGGCTGGGCTGGGGGACTGAAGCTTTCTTT
.,TRBJ2-5,TRBD2,TRBV20-1,CSARSGSRQETQYF,TGCAGTGCTCGTAGCGGGAGTCGCCAAGAGACCCAGTACTTC
.,TRBJ1-4,.,TRBV20-1,CSASASTNEKLFF,TGCAGTGCTAGTGCTTCAACTAATGAAAAACTGTTTTTT
few,TRBJ2-5,TRBD1,TRBV7-2,CASSLRGGFGETQYF,TGTGCCAGCAGCTTAAGAGGGGGCTTCGGAGAGACCCAGTACTTC
many,TRBJ2-5,.,TRBV10-1,CASSPGRGTQYF,TGCGCCAGCAGTCCCGGGAGAGGGACCCAGTACTTC
many,TRBJ2-7,TRBD2,TRBV2,CASSERGLVGSEQYF,TGTGCCAGCAGTGAACGGGGACTAGTGGGATCCGAGCAGTACTTC
few,TRBJ2-1,.,TRBV28,CASRQQGPSYNEQFF,TGTGCCAGCAGACAACAGGGCCCCTCCTACAATGAGCAGTTCTTC
.,TRBJ2-2,.,TRBV7-3,CASSSQGQARLFF,TGTGCCAGCAGCTCCCAGGGTCAGGCTAGGCTGTTTTTT
many,TRBJ2-7,TRBD2,TRBV6-1,CASSEGLAGLSYEQYF,TGTGCCAGCAGTGAAGGGCTAGCGGGCCTCTCCTACGAGCAGTACTTC
.,TRBJ2-1,.,TRBV28,CASMVLAENNEQFF,TGTGCCAGCATGGTGTTAGCGGAAAACAATGAGCAGTTCTTC
few,TRBJ2-7,TRBD2,TRBV19,CASSVLAGGRYEQYF,TGTGCCAGTAGCGTCCTAGCGGGAGGGCGATACGAGCAGTACTTC
many,TRBJ1-2,.,TRBV7-2,CASSPRSTEGHGYTF,TGTGCCAGCAGCCCCCGGTCTACAGAGGGTCATGGCTACACCTTC
many,TRBJ2-1,.,TRBV11-1,CASSRELDGLSEQFF,TGTGCCAGCAGCCGGGAGCTAGACGGCCTCTCTGAGCAGTTCTTC
.,TRBJ2-7,.,TRBV12-3/TRBV12-4,CVSSLDGIGEQYF,TGTGTCAGCAGTTTGGACGGAATAGGCGAGCAGTACTTC
many,TRBJ2-1,.,TRBV19,CASSIRPPLNNEQFF,TGTGCCAGTAGTATACGGCCACCACTCAACAATGAGCAGTTCTTC
.,TRBJ1-2,.,TRBV19,CASSPEGQGIGYTF,TGTGCCAGTAGTCCGGAGGGTCAGGGCATTGGCTACACCTTC
few,TRBJ2-3,TRBD2,TRBV7-2,CASSSPERGRTDTQYF,TGTGCCAGCAGCTCCCCCGAGCGGGGGCGAACAGATACGCAGTATTTT
many,TRBJ2-7,TRBD2,TRBV20-1,CSASLAGGIYEQYF,TGCAGTGCGTCACTAGCGGGAGGAATCTACGAGCAGTACTTC
many,TRBJ2-2,.,TRBV20-1,CSARDFFQGGNTGELFF,TGCAGTGCTAGAGATTTCTTCCAGGGTGGGAACACCGGGGAGCTGTTTTTT
few,TRBJ1-1,.,TRBV20-1,CSADDRRRAFF,TGCAGTGCTGATGACAGGCGGAGGGCTTTCTTT
.,TRBJ2-2,.,TRBV7-2,CASSFRPLGNTGELFF,TGTGCCAGCAGCTTTAGGCCCCTTGGGAACACCGGGGAGCTGTTTTTT
many,TRBJ2-7,.,TRBV2,CASRWDGSSYEQYF,TGTGCCAGCAGATGGGACGGAAGCTCCTACGAGCAGTACTTC
few,TRBJ2-1,.,TRBV20-1,CSAPYEYNEQFF,TGCAGTGCCCCCTACGAGTACAATGAGCAGTTCTTC
many,TRBJ1-3,.,TRBV12-3/TRBV12-4,CASSSSSGGNTIYF,TGTGCCAGCAGTTCGTCCTCAGGGGGAAACACCATATATTTT
many,TRBJ2-1,.,TRBV12-3/TRBV12-4,CASSSEQGLSYNEQFF,TGTGCCAGCAGCTCTGAACAGGGTTTGTCCTACAATGAGCAGTTCTTC
many,TRBJ2-1,TRBD2,TRBV15,CATRTRGSYNEQFF,TGTGCCACAAGGACTAGGGGATCCTACAATGAGCAGTTCTTC
many,TRBJ2-1,.,TRBV28,CASSPGTSTYNEQFF,TGTGCCAGCAGTCCCGGGACATCCACCTACAATGAGCAGTTCTTC
many,TRBJ2-5,TRBD2,TRBV18,CASTSGGSGETQYF,TGTGCCAGCACGAGCGGGGGAAGCGGAGAGACCCAGTACTTC
many,TRBJ2-7,TRBD2,TRBV6-1,CASSSSGIEYEQYF,TGTGCCAGCAGTTCTAGCGGGATCGAATACGAGCAGTACTTC
many,TRBJ2-1,.,TRBV11-2,CASSLERASHEQFF,TGTGCCAGCAGCTTAGAGAGAGCGTCCCATGAGCAGTTCTTC
few,TRBJ2-2,.,TRBV28,CASSSARPLNTGELFF,TGTGCCAGCAGTTCTGCGAGACCCTTGAACACCGGGGAGCTGTTTTTT
many,TRBJ1-1,.,TRBV12-3/TRBV12-4,CASSLFGRLHTEAFF,TGTGCCAGCAGTTTATTTGGCAGGTTACATACTGAAGCTTTCTTT
many,TRBJ2-3,.,TRBV24-1,CATPPSWGPDTQYF,TGTGCCACCCCACCTAGTTGGGGCCCAGATACGCAGTATTTT